This T cell receptor beta chain derives from a study of OX40 agonist ivuxolimab in advanced cancers. Background on the study: Enrolled patients in dose escalation had cancers that were hepatocellular carcinoma, melanoma, renal cell or head and neck cancer.

CDR3 length: 13 amino acids. Germline CDR1 and CDR2: SNHLY and FYNNEI. The V gene lost 7 bases and the J gene lost 4 bases, with 11 bases spanning the gap. The assay was immunoSEQ multiplex PCR, and TCRdb's table has in-frame clones only and misses some. The profile shows 40,000 or so clones, just under 85% of them singletons. The rearrangement links TRBV2 to TRBJ2-1, with D possibly TRBD1 on 6 matching bases. The material sequenced was CD4+ or CD8+ T cells sorted from blood, taken in a trial of the OX40 agonist ivuxolimab. This TCR was sampled from an adult with an advanced solid tumor such as melanoma, head and neck, liver or kidney cancer. CDR3 loop: CASMQGFYNEQFF. CDR3 sequence (DNA): TGTGCCAGCATGCAGGGGTTTTACAATGAGCAGTTCTTC. The full variable domain, its missing parts supplied by reference TRBV2 and TRBJ2-1, is EPEVTQTPSHQVTQMGQEVILRCVPISNHLYFYWYRQILGQKVEFLVSFYNNEISEKSEIFDDQFSVERPDGSNFTLKIRSTKLEDSAMYFCASMQGFYNEQFFGPGTRLTVL.